These 14 T cell receptor beta chains originate from one sample sequenced in a study of a mutant IDH1 vaccine in newly diagnosed glioma. Sequenced by immunoSEQ multiplex PCR; TCRdb stores in-frame clones only, minus some. The table shows some 29,000 clones, with 79% occurring only once. Time point here: week 35, safety follow-up. In the vaccine, a single dose held 300 ug of the mutant IDH1 20-mer peptide, along with topical imiquimod. Antigens of these TCRs are unknown. The sequencing here drew on PBMCs, taken from a glioma patient whose treatment included an IDH1 peptide vaccine. The receptor source for this set is a woman under 40 with glioma. Some clones in this sample may be carry-over from other donors' samples.

V gene TRBV4-2 combines with J gene TRBJ1-2, with D perhaps matching TRBD1 (5 bases). Germline CDR1 is LGHNA and CDR2 is YNFKEQ. Trimming stripped 4 bases from V and 7 bases from J, with 28 bases between. This CDR3 has 18 residues. CDR3 DNA: TGTGCCAGCAGCCTTAGGACCCGGGACCACGGCGGTATCGGTGGCTACACCTTC. It yields the protein CASSLRTRDHGGIGGYTF.

This chain uses TRBV30 with TRBJ2-5; 7 positions agree with TRBD1. Germline values: CDR1 GTSNPN, CDR2 SVGIG (reference sequence). V trimming: 4 bases; J trimming: 1 base; junction bases outside the gene matches: 6. The CDR3 is 14 amino acids. The CDR3: CAWTKQGVQETQYF. The CDR3 DNA sequence: TGTGCCTGGACGAAGCAGGGGGTCCAAGAGACCCAGTACTTC.

The chain carries TRBV5-4 and TRBJ1-1, with a tentative D call TRBD1 (5 bases). This CDR3 has 14 amino acids. Trimming removed 0 bases at V and 7 bases at J, with 13 bases between. Per germline, CDR1 SGHNT and CDR2 YYREEE (reference sequence). The CDR3 loop is CASSLDAGLSEAFF. CDR3 coding DNA: TGTGCCAGCAGCTTGGATGCAGGGTTGAGTGAAGCTTTCTTT.

This chain uses TRBV6-1 with TRBJ1-1, with a weak D call TRBD1 (5 bases). CDR3 length equals 16 residues. V was pared by 4 bases and J by 3 bases, with 18 bases between. Germline CDR1 and CDR2: MNHNS and SASEGT. CDR3 loop: CASSGPRGVWDTEAFF. The CDR3 DNA reads as TGTGCCAGCAGTGGCCCCAGAGGGGTTTGGGACACTGAAGCTTTCTTT.

The chain uses TRBV19 and TRBJ1-5; D unresolved. Per germline, CDR1 LNHDA and CDR2 SQIVND (reference sequence). V was pared by 4 bases and J by 3 bases, with 16 bases between. This CDR3 has 16 residues. As DNA, the CDR3 is TGTGCCAGTAGTACCCTCTTGGCAGACACCAATCAGCCCCAGCATTTT. As protein: CASSTLLADTNQPQHF.

This clone has just one count. This rearrangement joins TRBV28 to TRBJ2-7; D gene uncertain. Trimming shortened V by 5 bases and J by 1 base, and 12 bases separated the two germline ends. This CDR3 region has 14 residues. Germline-derived CDR1 and CDR2 are MDHEN and SYDVKM. The CDR3 loop is CASSRRSQSYEQYF. CDR3 DNA sequence: TGTGCCAGCAGTCGCCGCTCGCAGTCCTACGAGCAGTACTTC.

The gene calls are TRBV6-5 and TRBJ1-2; 8 nucleotides agree with TRBD1. The germline V gene has CDR1 MNHEY and CDR2 SVGAGI. CDR3 length: 12 residues. After removal of 5 bases from V and 9 bases from J, the junction contained 5 bases not matched to a gene. CDR3 DNA sequence: TGTGCCAGCAGTCCGGACAGGGATCGCTACACCTTC. It yields the protein CASSPDRDRYTF.

This sequence joins TRBV30 and TRBJ1-5; 7 bases map to TRBD1. Germline-derived CDR1 and CDR2 are GTSNPN and SVGIG (reference sequence). The CDR3 sequence is 13 residues long. V dropped 1 base and J dropped 4; count of bases not matched to a gene: 1. Here the CDR3 DNA reads TGTGCCTGGAGTGCACAGGGGAATCAGCCCCAGCATTTT. Protein product: CAWSAQGNQPQHF.

The chain employs TRBV11-2 and TRBJ2-4; D is ambiguous. V lost 5 bases and J lost 0, with 17 bases in between. Germline-derived CDR1 and CDR2 are SGHAT and FQNNGV. CDR3 length: 17 amino acids. The DNA for the CDR3 is TGTGCCAGCAGCGCTCCCCACCCCGTTCTAGCCAAAAACATTCAGTACTTC. This encodes CASSAPHPVLAKNIQYF.

The V and J genes are TRBV6-5 and TRBJ2-7, with TRBD1 matching 8 bases. The germline CDR1 and CDR2 sequences are MNHEY and SVGAGI. The CDR3 has 13 residues. After removal of 6 bases from V and 6 bases from J, the junction contained 7 bases not matched to a gene. The CDR3 nucleotides are TGTGCCAGCAGACGGGACAGGATGAGCGAGCAGTACTTC. Its translation: CASRRDRMSEQYF.

The gene calls are TRBV29-1 and TRBJ1-1; possible D gene TRBD1, 5 bases. Germline assignment: CDR1 SQVTM and CDR2 ANQGSEA. The CDR3 is 14 residues long. V was shortened by 5 bases and J by 0 bases, with 13 bases between the two germline ends. The CDR3 is CSVSRETMNTEAFF. CDR3 DNA: TGCAGCGTTTCCAGGGAGACGATGAACACTGAAGCTTTCTTT.

The chain has TRBV19 and TRBJ2-2; D call uncertain. There are 15 residues in the CDR3. Germline V lookup: CDR1 LNHDA, CDR2 SQIVND (reference sequence). Trimming took off 5 bases at V and 3 bases at J, with 13 bases between the two ends. CDR3 in amino acids: CASSFRRPDTGELFF. In DNA form, the CDR3 reads TGTGCCAGTAGTTTCCGCCGGCCCGACACCGGGGAGCTGTTTTTT.

CDR3 loop: CASSAAQAEQYF. The CDR3, as DNA: TGTGCCAGCTCAGCGGCACAGGCCGAGCAGTACTTC. This chain connects TRBV18 to TRBJ2-7, with D possibly matching TRBD1 (5 bases). The CDR3 runs 12 residues. V shed 5 bases and J shed 6 bases, with 11 bases lying between them. CDR1 KGHSH and CDR2 LQKENI come from the germline V gene.

This chain joins TRBV30 and TRBJ2-1; D unresolved. This CDR3 is 16 amino acids long. Trimming cost V 0 bases and J 4 bases, with 16 bases left between them. CDR1 and CDR2 (germline): GTSNPN, SVGIG (reference sequence). The CDR3 protein is CAWSVRSYDSYNEQFF. DNA of the CDR3: TGTGCCTGGAGTGTTAGAAGTTATGATAGTTACAATGAGCAGTTCTTC. Complete variable domain (other parts from reference TRBV30 and TRBJ2-1): SQTIHQWPATLVQPVGSPLSLECTVEGTSNPNLYWYRQAAGRGLQLLFYSVGIGQISSEVPQNLSASRPQDRQFILSSKKLLLSDSGFYLCAWSVRSYDSYNEQFFGPGTRLTVL.